A single T cell receptor beta chain is shown here with its context. V gave up 6 bases and J gave up 4 bases; unmatched junction bases: 9. The CDR3 is made up of 15 amino acids. CDR1 and CDR2 from the germline V gene are MNHEY and SMNVEV (reference sequence). The sample is drawn from a study of T cell changes during pregnancy in multiple sclerosis. Here immunoSEQ multiplex PCR was the method, and the copy in TCRdb shows in-frame clones only, minus some. Counted here are tens of thousands of clones, 92% occurring once; the ten biggest clones make up 0.47%. This receptor was taken from a female donor with multiple sclerosis, enrolled in a pregnancy study. The chain combines TRBV27 with TRBJ1-5; 7 nucleotides line up with TRBD1. The source was CD4+ T cells from peripheral blood mononuclear cells, collected after pregnancy. The CDR3 protein is CASSLRQGGNQPQHF. CDR3 coding DNA: TGTGCCAGCAGCCTGAGACAGGGCGGGAATCAGCCCCAGCATTTT.